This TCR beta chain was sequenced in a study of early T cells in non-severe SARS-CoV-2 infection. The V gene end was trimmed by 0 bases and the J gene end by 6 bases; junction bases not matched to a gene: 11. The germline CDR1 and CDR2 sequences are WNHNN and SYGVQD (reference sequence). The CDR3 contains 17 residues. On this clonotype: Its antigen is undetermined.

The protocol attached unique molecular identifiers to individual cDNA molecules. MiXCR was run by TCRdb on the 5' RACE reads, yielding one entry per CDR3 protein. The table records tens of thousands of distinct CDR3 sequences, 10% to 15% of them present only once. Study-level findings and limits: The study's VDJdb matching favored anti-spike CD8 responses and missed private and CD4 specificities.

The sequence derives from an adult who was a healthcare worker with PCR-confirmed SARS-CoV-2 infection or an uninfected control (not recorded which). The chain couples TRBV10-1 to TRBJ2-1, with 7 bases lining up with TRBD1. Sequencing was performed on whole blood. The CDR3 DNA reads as TGCGCCAGCAGTGAGTCGGGTGTCCAGGGGGTGGTCAATGAGCAGTTCTTC. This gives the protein CASSESGVQGVVNEQFF.